A single T cell receptor beta chain is shown here with its context. Germline V gene data show CDR1 as SGHVS and CDR2 as FNYEAQ. J lost 0 bases, V lost 5 bases, and 11 bases had no gene match. CDR3 length: 17 amino acids. These data come from a study of blood T cells in healthy people across ages. About the study: About one barcoded TCR beta cDNA was captured per two T cells.

The use of a sample-barcoded 5' primer and a J-beta primer mix characterized a second PCR of roughly 7 to 11 cycles. Via MiXCR, TCRdb re-called the 5' RACE reads, giving one row per CDR3 protein. The repertoire consists of around 1,000,000 distinct CDR3 sequences, with around two fifths occurring once and the leading ten covering less than 15%. Sample: blood. The clonotype originates from a man between 18 and 35 years old in good health. This chain connects TRBV7-6 to TRBJ2-3, with 7 nucleotides matching TRBD1. CDR3 DNA: TGTGCCAGCAGCCGGGACAGCCGGTCCCTTAGCACAGATACGCAGTATTTT. This translates into CASSRDSRSLSTDTQYF.